The clone carrying this T cell receptor (beta chain) appeared a few times. Its antigen remains unknown. Treatment specified: about 20 received Ad26.COV2.S at low or high dose, single or two shots; about 5 received placebo; per-sample allocation not given. On day 63 after the first injection, vaccine and placebo recipients gave samples. Built on an Ad26 vector, the vaccine expressed Wuhan-strain SARS-CoV-2 spike. This specimen comes from a study of Ad26.COV2.S vaccination and SARS-CoV-2 variants. Germline V gives CDR1 SNHLY, CDR2 FYNNEI. The germline V and J ends were trimmed by 6 bases and 5 bases, with 15 bases remaining between them. The CDR3 length is 14 residues. Study-level results: Vaccine recipients showed a spike-specific TCR breadth that was higher than in placebo recipients.

Here immunoSEQ multiplex PCR was the method, and the copy in TCRdb shows in-frame clones only, minus some. The sample holds 350,000 to 450,000 clones; 70% to 90% are singletons and the top ten take about 3.5%. This chain connects TRBV2 to TRBJ2-3; D is uncertain. This receptor was identified in a person aged 18 to 65 who received the Ad26.COV2.S COVID-19 vaccine or a placebo. The sample in question was peripheral blood, obtained in a trial of Ad26.COV2.S vaccine versus placebo. As DNA, the CDR3 is TGTGCCAGCAGCGCCACGACTGCCGGAGATACGCAGTATTTT. It codes for CASSATTAGDTQYF.